These 21 T cell receptor beta chains share one sample of origin, sequenced in a study of shared clonotypes between healthy human individuals. CD45RO-negative cells were positively selected for CCR7, leaving out terminally differentiated effector memory CD45RA+ cells. The data were produced by immunoSEQ multiplex PCR, yet TCRdb's version contains in-frame clones alone and is incomplete. The table lists some 580,000 clones, roughly 98% of them singletons. The sample comprised naive CD8+ T cells sorted from blood. These receptors originate from a man between 25 and 39 years old in good health.

This chain uses TRBV15 with TRBJ2-1; 8 bases align to TRBD2. Germline CDR1 LNHNV, CDR2 YYDKDF (reference sequence). The CDR3 consists of 15 residues. V was pared by 2 bases and J by 12 bases, with 12 bases of the junction left unmatched. The CDR3 DNA follows: TGTGCCACCAGCAGACCTGGGCGGGAGGCTGGGGGGCAGTTCTTC. Protein sequence: CATSRPGREAGGQFF.

The V and J genes are TRBV11-3 and TRBJ2-7; 14 bases line up with TRBD2. V dropped 5 bases and J dropped 5; count of bases not matched to a gene: 11. CDR3 size: 17 residues. The germline gives CDR1 SGHNT, CDR2 YENEEA. CDR3 sequence: CASSPSGGLAGVNEQYF. The CDR3 coding sequence is TGTGCCAGCAGCCCATCAGGGGGACTAGCGGGAGTGAACGAGCAGTACTTC.

This CDR3 is CASSSPGRGYTGELFF. The CDR3, as DNA: TGTGCCAGCAGCTCCCCAGGGAGGGGGTATACCGGGGAGCTGTTTTTT. The chain combines TRBV7-9 with TRBJ2-2; tentatively, D is TRBD2 (7 bases). This CDR3 comprises 16 residues. Trimming cost V 4 bases and J 5 bases, with 17 bases left between them. CDR1 is SEHNR and CDR2 is FQNEAQ in the germline V gene (reference sequence).

The chain has TRBV11-2 and TRBJ2-7; D is perhaps TRBD2 (5 bases). Deletions cut 5 bases from V and 4 bases from J, with 9 bases between. Germline lookup yields CDR1 SGHAT and CDR2 FQNNGV. The CDR3 totals 12 residues. The CDR3 coding sequence is TGTGCCAGCAGCCGGGATGCTTACGAGCAGTACTTC. Translation gives CASSRDAYEQYF.

V and J are TRBV4-1 and TRBJ2-7, with 9 bases fitting TRBD1. J was trimmed by 3 bases and V by 3 bases; bases with no gene match: 6. Germline V gene data show CDR1 as MGHRA and CDR2 as YSYEKL. The CDR3 loop spans 15 amino acids. CDR3 in DNA: TGCGCCAGCAGCCACCAGAACAGGGGGCTCTACGAGCAGTACTTC. Translation: CASSHQNRGLYEQYF.

The V call is TRBV7-6, the J call TRBJ2-1; D possibly corresponds to TRBD2 (5 bases). CDR1 is SGHVS and CDR2 is FNYEAQ in the germline V gene. V lost 5 bases, J lost 0 bases, and 14 bases lay in between. The CDR3 covers 16 residues. CDR3: CASSPTADSSYNEQFF. Written as DNA, the CDR3 is TGTGCCAGCAGCCCTACAGCGGATAGCTCCTACAATGAGCAGTTCTTC.

CDR3: CASSPLLHLTFRNTEAFF. The CDR3 DNA reads TGTGCCAGCAGTCCCTTACTCCACCTGACATTTAGAAACACTGAAGCTTTCTTT. V is TRBV28 and J is TRBJ1-1; D not resolved. The length of the CDR3 is 18 residues. CDR1 MDHEN and CDR2 SYDVKM come from the germline V gene. Trimming removed 5 bases at V and 2 bases at J, with 24 bases between.

V and J are TRBV27 and TRBJ1-4; no reliable D call. From germline, CDR1 is MNHEY and CDR2 SMNVEV (reference sequence). Trimming took 7 bases from V and 0 from J, leaving 6 bases between them. This CDR3 contains 13 residues. CDR3 DNA: TGTGCCAGCACCTCCGCAACTAATGAAAAACTGTTTTTT. Protein: CASTSATNEKLFF.

This sequence joins TRBV30 and TRBJ1-1, with a weak D call TRBD1 (6 bases). Germline V gene lookup returns CDR1 GTSNPN and CDR2 SVGIG (reference sequence). The CDR3 runs 16 residues. With 2 bases removed from V and 0 bases from J, the gap between germline ends came to 16 bases. The CDR3 region is CAWSTPLGDMNTEAFF. CDR3 in DNA: TGTGCCTGGAGTACCCCCCTCGGGGACATGAACACTGAAGCTTTCTTT.

The genes are TRBV19 and TRBJ2-1, with a weak D call TRBD2 (5 bases). Trimming shortened V by 8 bases and J by 4 bases, and 12 bases separated the two germline ends. The CDR3 runs to 13 residues. Germline V CDR1 and CDR2: LNHDA, SQIVND (reference sequence). The CDR3 DNA sequence: TGTGCCAGTGGGAGTGATTTATACAATGAGCAGTTCTTC. Its translation: CASGSDLYNEQFF.

The chain uses TRBV11-2 and TRBJ2-7; a possible D gene is TRBD2 (6 bases). The CDR3 runs to 14 residues. Per the germline V gene, CDR1 is SGHAT and CDR2 is FQNNGV. V shed 1 base and J shed 4 bases, with 11 bases lying between them. The CDR3 reads CASSLASVGYEQYF. As DNA, the CDR3 is TGTGCCAGCAGCTTAGCTAGCGTTGGATACGAGCAGTACTTC.

This clone was recorded once. The chain is built from TRBV7-9 and TRBJ2-7; 8 bases are shared with TRBD1. The germline CDR1 and CDR2 sequences are SEHNR and FQNEAQ (reference sequence). The length of the CDR3 is 12 residues. V lost 1 base and J lost 12; bases outside the gene matches: 5. The CDR3 reads CASSLDRGLRYF. For the CDR3, the DNA is TGTGCCAGCAGCTTAGACAGGGGGTTACGGTACTTC. The complete variable domain, with remaining parts taken from reference TRBV7-9 and TRBJ2-7, reads DTGVSQNPRHKITKRGQNVTFRCDPISEHNRLYWYRQTLGQGPEFLTYFQNEAQLEKSRLLSDRFSAERPKGSFSTLEIQRTEQGDSAMYLCASSLDRGLRYFGPGTRLTVT.

The V call is TRBV29-1, the J call TRBJ2-7; 10 bases line up with TRBD2. Germline CDR1 reads SQVTM; CDR2 reads ANQGSEA. This CDR3 is 13 amino acids long. The V segment lost 3 bases and the J segment 7 bases; nucleotides outside the gene matches: 6. CDR3 protein: CSVDGLAVGEQYF. The CDR3, as DNA: TGCAGCGTTGATGGACTAGCGGTCGGAGAGCAGTACTTC.

The gene calls are TRBV5-1 and TRBJ2-7, with TRBD2 as a possible D gene (5 bases). V dropped 1 base and J dropped 2 bases, with 16 bases sitting between them. Germline-derived CDR1 and CDR2 are SGHRS and YFSETQ. The length of the CDR3 is 16 residues. CDR3 region: CASSLTHGNKAYEQYF. Written as DNA, the CDR3 is TGCGCCAGCAGCTTGACCCACGGGAACAAAGCCTACGAGCAGTACTTC.

The chain combines TRBV6-6 with TRBJ2-7, with TRBD1 matching over 9 bases. CDR3 length equals 16 residues. V lost 6 bases and J lost 2; bases outside the gene matches: 11. Germline CDR1 is MNHNY and CDR2 is SVGAGI (reference sequence). The CDR3 DNA reads TGTGCCAGCAGCCTCCCCCCGGGACAGGGACCCTACGAGCAGTACTTC. It codes for CASSLPPGQGPYEQYF.

This chain uses TRBV4-2 with TRBJ2-2, with D perhaps matching TRBD2 (5 bases). V was cut by 0 bases and J by 5 bases, with 13 bases left in between. This CDR3 has 16 amino acids. The germline gives CDR1 LGHNA, CDR2 YNFKEQ. CDR3 nucleotides: TGTGCCAGCAGCCAAGATCGGCTAGCTAGAACCGGGGAGCTGTTTTTT. Residues: CASSQDRLARTGELFF.

V usage is TRBV30 and J usage is TRBJ2-7; D gene uncertain. The germline CDR1 and CDR2 sequences are GTSNPN and SVGIG (reference sequence). The CDR3 runs to 13 residues. Trimming took 0 bases from V and 2 from J, leaving 8 bases between them. The CDR3: CAWSVGLAYEQYF. Written as DNA, the CDR3 is TGTGCCTGGAGTGTCGGGCTAGCCTACGAGCAGTACTTC.

CDR3 residues: CASSKTGGTETQYF. The CDR3 DNA reads as TGTGCCAGCAGCAAGACAGGGGGTACAGAGACCCAGTACTTC. The chain joins TRBV7-3 to TRBJ2-5; 9 bases are a match to TRBD1. The CDR3 is 14 residues long. The V and J ends lost 5 bases and 4 bases, in that order; junction bases with no gene match: 5. Per the germline V gene, CDR1 is SGHTA and CDR2 is FQGTGA.

The chain is built from TRBV14 and TRBJ2-5; 8 nucleotides align to TRBD2. Trimming cost V 2 bases and J 2 bases; bases outside gene matches: 4. Germline-derived CDR1 and CDR2 are SGHDN and FVKESK. CDR3 length: 15 amino acids. CDR3 sequence reads: CASSQRLAGQETQYF. The CDR3 DNA follows: TGTGCCAGCAGCCAAAGATTAGCGGGACAAGAGACCCAGTACTTC.

This clone came up once. V gene TRBV27 combines with J gene TRBJ2-1; TRBD2 matches 13 bases. V was pared by 2 bases and J by 9 bases, with 4 bases of the junction left unmatched. This CDR3 is 15 amino acids long. Germline V gene data show CDR1 as MNHEY and CDR2 as SMNVEV (reference sequence). CDR3 nucleotides: TGTGCCAGCAGTTTAAGTGGACTAGCGGGAGCTGAGCAGTTCTTC. Translation gives CASSLSGLAGAEQFF.

The genes are TRBV27 and TRBJ2-1; the D gene is possibly TRBD2 (5 bases). Trimming stripped 6 bases from V and 0 bases from J, with 12 bases between. The CDR3 extends over 15 amino acids. CDR1 is MNHEY, CDR2 SMNVEV, per germline (reference sequence). Here the CDR3 DNA reads TGTGCCAGCAGCCGGAGCGGAAGCTCCTACAATGAGCAGTTCTTC. It is translated as CASSRSGSSYNEQFF.